This T cell receptor (beta chain) was sequenced in a study of cytomegalovirus exposure and HLA in healthy donors. Study summary: Both the approximately 120 validation repertoires and the approximately 640 first-cohort repertoires used the same platform, as reported by a later analysis.

The study's findings and limits: Among TCR sequences, most were rare, though some public TCRs appeared in many donors.

Sequenced by immunoSEQ multiplex PCR; TCRdb stores in-frame clones only, minus some. Found here are 50,000 or so clones, 89% of them singletons; the top ten hold roughly 8%. In this sample, this clone turned up many times. No antigen is known for it. CDR3 length: 13 residues. Trimming shortened V by 4 bases and J by 3 bases, and 11 bases separated the two germline ends. Germline V gives CDR1 SGHRS, CDR2 YFSETQ. The chain uses TRBV5-1 and TRBJ2-7; D gene uncertain. The sequence derives from a woman between 18 and 30 years old in good health and CMV-seropositive. Sequencing used PBMCs. This chain's CDR3 is CASSLSSGYEQYF. In nucleotides, the CDR3 is TGCGCCAGCAGCCTCTCCTCGGGCTACGAGCAGTACTTC.